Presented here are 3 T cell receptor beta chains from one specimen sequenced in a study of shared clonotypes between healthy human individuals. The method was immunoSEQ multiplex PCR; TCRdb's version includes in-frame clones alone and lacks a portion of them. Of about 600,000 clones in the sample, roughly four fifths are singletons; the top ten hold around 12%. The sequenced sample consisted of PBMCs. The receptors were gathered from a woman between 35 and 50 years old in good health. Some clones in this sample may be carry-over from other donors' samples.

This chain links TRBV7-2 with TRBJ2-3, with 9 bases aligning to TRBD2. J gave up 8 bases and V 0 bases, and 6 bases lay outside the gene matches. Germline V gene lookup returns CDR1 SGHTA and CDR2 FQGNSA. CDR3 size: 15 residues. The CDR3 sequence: CASSLADGGRGTQYF. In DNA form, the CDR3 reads TGTGCCAGCAGCTTAGCGGATGGCGGGAGGGGTACGCAGTATTTT.

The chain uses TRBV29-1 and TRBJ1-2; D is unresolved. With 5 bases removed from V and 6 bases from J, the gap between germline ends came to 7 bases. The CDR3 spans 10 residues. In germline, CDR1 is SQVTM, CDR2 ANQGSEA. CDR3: CSVLGDGYTF. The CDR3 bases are TGCAGCGTTCTAGGTGATGGCTACACCTTC.

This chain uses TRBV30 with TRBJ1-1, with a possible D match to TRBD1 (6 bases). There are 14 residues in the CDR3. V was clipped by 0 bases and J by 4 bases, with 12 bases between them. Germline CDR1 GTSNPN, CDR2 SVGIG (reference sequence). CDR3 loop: CAWSVTGLGTEAFF. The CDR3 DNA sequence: TGTGCCTGGAGTGTAACAGGGTTGGGCACTGAAGCTTTCTTT.